This section outlines one TCR beta chain sequence together with its context. Its antigen is currently unknown. This record belongs to a study of cytomegalovirus exposure and HLA in healthy donors. General observations from the study: High specificity and sensitivity for cytomegalovirus status were reported for the classifier.

The method was immunoSEQ multiplex PCR; TCRdb's version includes in-frame clones alone and lacks a portion of them. This sample carries roughly 71,000 clones, around 94% of them seen once, and the ten largest clones take roughly 0.63%. CDR3 length: 16 amino acids. The ends were cut back, 5 bases at V and 4 bases at J, with 21 bases in the middle. The V gene's germline CDR1 is MNHEY and CDR2 SMNVEV (reference sequence). The chain is built from TRBV27 and TRBJ2-7; TRBD1 might be the D (6 bases). The clonotype originates from a woman aged 18 to 35 in good health and CMV-seronegative. Sequenced material: PBMCs. The CDR3 DNA sequence: TGTGCCAGCAGTCCCCCCCGCAACAGGGATACGTACGAGCAGTACTTC. Amino acids: CASSPPRNRDTYEQYF.